This T cell receptor beta chain was identified during a study of vaccination effects on CD4 cells after COVID-19. CDR1 is KGHSH, CDR2 LQKENI, per germline. CDR3 length: 12 residues. Trimming took 2 bases from V and 6 from J, leaving 5 bases between them. Note on this clone: Its antigen is not identified.

Antigen-specific CD4+ T cells expanded by the ViraFEST assay with viral peptide pools were then sequenced. Scientists isolated CD4+ T cells after a roughly 9-day culture period ended. Participants received two doses of either the BNT162b2 or mRNA-1273 vaccine. Data came from immunoSEQ multiplex PCR; TCRdb stores just in-frame clones and leaves some out. The data show about 32,000 clones, roughly two thirds seen once. The chain recombines TRBV18 with TRBJ1-5; no definite D call. This sample comprised CD4+ T cells from PBMCs cultured with HCoV-229E spike peptides, obtained after COVID-19 vaccination. This clonotype was obtained from a human donor who received a COVID-19 vaccine. CDR3 residues: CASSPGTQPQHF. In DNA, the CDR3 is TGTGCCAGCTCACCAGGCACTCAGCCCCAGCATTTT.